The T cell receptor beta chain described here comes from a study of cytomegalovirus exposure and HLA in healthy donors. Details on this clone: Its target is not known.

Regarding the study as a whole: The authors confirmed in vitro that three CMV-associated chains were specific for CMV antigens. Among TCR beta chains, those listed as cytomegalovirus-associated numbered around 180.

Separate from the roughly 630-subject first cohort was the approximately 130-subject validation cohort, to which the donors belonged. TCRdb's table, derived via immunoSEQ multiplex PCR, lists solely in-frame clones and lacks some. The data hold 150,000 to 200,000 clones, with around 85% observed a single time. Germline assignment: CDR1 LNHDA and CDR2 SQIVND (reference sequence). The ends were cut back, 3 bases at V and 4 bases at J, with 13 bases in the middle. The CDR3 spans 15 residues. The rearrangement uses TRBV19 and TRBJ1-5; no firm D call. The sequencing sample was made of PBMCs. This clonotype was obtained from a woman aged 30 to 39 in good health and CMV-seronegative. The CDR3 DNA follows: TGTGCCAGTAGTATGGTGGCCGGGCGAAATCAGCCCCAGCATTTT. Translating it yields CASSMVAGRNQPQHF.